A single sample is the source of the 31 T cell receptor beta chains below, sequenced in a study of T cells after yellow fever vaccination. TCRdb re-analysed the 5' RACE reads in MiXCR, keeping a single row per CDR3 protein. The table includes roughly 96,000 distinct CDR3 sequences, approximately 8.4% detected once. Sequenced material: CD8+ T cells not binding an NS4B(214-222) dextramer, sorted from PBMCs, taken less than 16 days after the first yellow fever vaccination. These receptors were obtained from a man in his late teens or twenties who received the YFV17D yellow fever vaccine.

A few counts support this clonotype. In DNA form, the CDR3 reads TGCGCCAGCAGACCGGGACAGTCGTTATCCGGGGAGCTGTTTTTT. It translates to CASRPGQSLSGELFF. V usage is TRBV5-1 and J usage is TRBJ2-2; 7 positions agree with TRBD1. Germline V gene sequence: CDR1 SGHRS, CDR2 YFSETQ. The junction had 10 bases not matched to a gene; V was cut back by 5 bases and J by 6 bases. The CDR3 covers 15 residues.

The J gene is TRBJ2-5, the V gene TRBV19; D remains ambiguous. The length of the CDR3 is 12 residues. Germline assignment: CDR1 LNHDA and CDR2 SQIVND (reference sequence). Trimming shortened V by 5 bases and J by 5 bases, and 9 bases separated the two germline ends. CDR3 sequence reads: CASSAPRETQYF. CDR3 nucleotide sequence: TGTGCCAGTAGTGCTCCCAGGGAGACCCAGTACTTC. Full variable domain (outside the CDR3, taken from reference TRBV19 and TRBJ2-5): DGGITQSPKYLFRKEGQNVTLSCEQNLNHDAMYWYRQDPGQGLRLIYYSQIVNDFQKGDIAEGYSVSREKKESFPLTVTSAQKNPTAFYLCASSAPRETQYFGPGTRLLVL.

This clonotype occurred a few times. The chain uses TRBV20-1 and TRBJ2-3; D remains unclear. Trimming pared 6 bases from V and 0 bases from J, leaving 19 bases between. The CDR3 runs 16 residues. CDR1 and CDR2 from the germline V gene are DFQATT and SNEGSKA (reference sequence). Written as DNA, the CDR3 is TGCAGTGCCATGCTTGTATCGGCGGCTAGCACAGATACGCAGTATTTT. Protein: CSAMLVSAASTDTQYF.

The chain carries TRBV6-1 and TRBJ2-1; D is undetermined. The CDR3 sequence is 14 residues long. In germline, CDR1 is MNHNS, CDR2 SASEGT. Trimming stripped 6 bases from V and 9 bases from J, with 18 bases between. The CDR3 sequence: CASRSVEVSGEQFF. The CDR3 DNA is TGTGCCAGCAGATCCGTAGAGGTATCGGGTGAGCAGTTCTTC.

This chain connects TRBV24-1 to TRBJ2-1, with D possibly matching TRBD2 (6 bases). This CDR3 has 15 residues. Germline assignment: CDR1 KGHDR and CDR2 SFDVKD. With 5 bases removed from V and 2 bases from J, the gap between germline ends came to 12 bases. CDR3: CATSGGGDPYNEQFF. The DNA of the CDR3 is TGTGCCACCAGTGGTGGAGGGGATCCCTACAATGAGCAGTTCTTC.

The chain uses TRBV7-2 and TRBJ1-4, with 7 bases matching TRBD1. This CDR3 contains 14 residues. The germline CDR1 and CDR2 sequences are SGHTA and FQGNSA. The J segment lost 5 bases and the V segment lost 3 bases, leaving 3 bases of the junction unmatched. The CDR3 region has the DNA TGTGCCAGCAGCTTTCAGGGGGGGAATGAAAAACTGTTTTTT. This sequence encodes CASSFQGGNEKLFF.

The J gene is TRBJ2-7, the V gene TRBV12-3 or TRBV12-4; D possibly matches TRBD1 or TRBD2 (5 bases each). V lost 6 bases and J lost 2, with 14 bases in between. The CDR3 contains 14 residues. CDR3 residues: CASRPGPTTYEQYF. CDR3 bases: TGTGCCAGCAGACCGGGACCGACTACCTACGAGCAGTACTTC.

V is TRBV7-2 and J is TRBJ2-3, with 9 bases that match TRBD1. With 5 bases clipped from V and 3 bases from J, the junction kept 3 bases outside the gene matches. Germline CDR1 reads SGHTA; CDR2 reads FQGNSA. The CDR3 runs to 14 residues. The CDR3 is CASSPGQGTDTQYF. CDR3 sequence (DNA): TGTGCCAGCAGCCCTGGACAGGGGACAGATACGCAGTATTTT.

This clonotype was seen repeatedly, ten times or more. The chain employs TRBV4-1 and TRBJ1-4; 10 nucleotides agree with TRBD1. Trimming removed 0 bases from V and 8 bases from J; junction bases left unmatched: 6. This CDR3 region has 16 residues. Germline assignment: CDR1 MGHRA and CDR2 YSYEKL. The DNA for the CDR3 is TGCGCCAGCAGCCAAGATCCCGGGACAGGGGCGGAAAAACTGTTTTTT. The encoded protein is CASSQDPGTGAEKLFF.

The rearrangement joins TRBV4-1 to TRBJ2-5; D gene ambiguous. Germline CDR1 is MGHRA and CDR2 is YSYEKL. Trimming left V 1 base short and J 5 bases short, with 14 bases between. This CDR3 spans 15 amino acids. The CDR3 nucleotides read TGCGCCAGCAGCCAAGGGGTGATGGGCCGGGAGACCCAGTACTTC. Translation: CASSQGVMGRETQYF.

This clonotype turned up a few times. The rearrangement uses TRBV20-1 and TRBJ2-1, with D unclear. Deletions cut 1 base from V and 6 bases from J, with 10 bases between. The CDR3 totals 13 residues. Looked up from germline, CDR1 is DFQATT and CDR2 is SNEGSKA (reference sequence). CDR3 nucleotides: TGCAGTGCTAGAGTGGATATCGGCAATGAGCAGTTCTTC. Its translation is CSARVDIGNEQFF.

A few counts support this clonotype. The rearrangement links TRBV29-1 to TRBJ1-4; D ambiguous. The ends were cut back, 4 bases at V and 6 bases at J, with 12 bases in the middle. Germline values: CDR1 SQVTM, CDR2 ANQGSEA. CDR3 length equals 13 residues. CDR3 amino acids: CSVGGTGYEKLFF. The CDR3 region has the DNA TGCAGCGTTGGAGGAACGGGGTATGAAAAACTGTTTTTT. The whole variable domain, filled in from reference TRBV29-1 and TRBJ1-4, reads SAVISQKPSRDICQRGTSLTIQCQVDSQVTMMFWYRQQPGQSLTLIATANQGSEATYESGFVIDKFPISRPNLTFSTLTVSNMSPEDSSIYLCSVGGTGYEKLFFGSGTQLSVL.

The chain carries TRBV5-4 and TRBJ2-7, with D unresolved. This CDR3 has 11 amino acids. Trimming cost V 4 bases and J 7 bases, with 9 bases left between them. Germline CDR1 reads SGHNT; CDR2 reads YYREEE (reference sequence). The CDR3 is CASSLNDEQYF. CDR3 bases: TGTGCCAGCAGCCTTAATGATGAGCAGTACTTC.

J is TRBJ1-1 and V is TRBV3-1, with D perhaps matching TRBD1 (6 bases). The CDR3 contains 16 residues. The ends were cut back, 2 bases at V and 2 bases at J, with 15 bases in the middle. Germline-derived CDR1 and CDR2 are LGHDT and YNNKEL (reference sequence). The CDR3 nucleotides read TGTGCCAGCAGCCAACCCCCGAGGGGGGATAACACTGAAGCTTTCTTT. Residues: CASSQPPRGDNTEAFF. The variable domain in full, completed from reference TRBV3-1 and TRBJ1-1, reads DTAVSQTPKYLVTQMGNDKSIKCEQNLGHDTMYWYKQDSKKFLKIMFSYNNKELIINETVPNRFSPKSPDKAHLNLHINSLELGDSAVYFCASSQPPRGDNTEAFFGQGTRLTVV.

This clonotype showed up many times. V usage is TRBV4-1 and J usage is TRBJ2-5; D unresolved. In germline, CDR1 is MGHRA, CDR2 YSYEKL. This CDR3 is built from 15 residues. The germline V and J ends were trimmed by 0 bases and 2 bases, with 10 bases remaining between them. The chain's CDR3 is CASSQDPLIQETQYF. The CDR3 bases are TGCGCCAGCAGCCAAGATCCCCTGATACAAGAGACCCAGTACTTC.

The V gene is TRBV6-2 or TRBV6-3, the J gene TRBJ2-1, with no clear D. From germline, CDR1 is MNHEY and CDR2 SVGEGT. The CDR3 contains 13 residues. The V gene lost 6 bases and the J gene lost 4 bases, with 10 bases spanning the gap. CDR3 in amino acids: CASSQKGYNEQFF. CDR3 nucleotides: TGTGCCAGCAGCCAGAAGGGATACAATGAGCAGTTCTTC.

The chain recombines TRBV5-1 with TRBJ2-7, with unresolved D. In germline, CDR1 is SGHRS, CDR2 YFSETQ. The V and J ends lost 0 bases and 6 bases respectively, with 13 bases between them. This CDR3 has 14 residues. CDR3 residues: CASSLAGIPGEQYF. In DNA, the CDR3 is TGCGCCAGCAGCTTGGCTGGGATCCCGGGCGAGCAGTACTTC. The full variable domain, rest sourced from reference TRBV5-1 and TRBJ2-7, is KAGVTQTPRYLIKTRGQQVTLSCSPISGHRSVSWYQQTPGQGLQFLFEYFSETQRNKGNFPGRFSGRQFSNSRSEMNVSTLELGDSALYLCASSLAGIPGEQYFGPGTRLTVT.

This clonotype was seen at least ten times. The CDR3 spells CASSQDYAGRSYNEQFF. The CDR3 DNA follows: TGCGCCAGCAGCCAAGATTACGCAGGAAGGTCCTACAATGAGCAGTTCTTC. The V and J genes are TRBV4-3 and TRBJ2-1; D gene ambiguous. The CDR3 runs to 17 residues. The ends were cut back, 0 bases at V and 1 base at J, with 13 bases in the middle. Looked up from germline, CDR1 is LGHNA and CDR2 is YSLEER.

This sequence joins TRBV27 and TRBJ1-1, with TRBD1 as a possible D gene (5 bases). Germline V gene sequence: CDR1 MNHEY, CDR2 SMNVEV (reference sequence). This CDR3 has 14 residues. With 1 base removed from V and 5 bases from J, the gap between germline ends came to 11 bases. The CDR3 region is CASSLFGGNTEAFF. In DNA, the CDR3 is TGTGCCAGCAGTTTATTTGGGGGAAATACTGAAGCTTTCTTT.

This clonotype was observed many times. This chain uses TRBV2 with TRBJ1-6; D is unresolved. Trimming removed 10 bases at V and 13 bases at J, with 20 bases between. This CDR3 has 13 amino acids. Germline-derived CDR1 and CDR2 are SNHLY and FYNNEI. The CDR3 region is CAKGKPPQDPLHF. CDR3 coding DNA: TGTGCCAAGGGAAAGCCCCCCCAGGATCCCCTCCACTTT.

This clonotype was recorded a few times. The V and J genes are TRBV12-3 or TRBV12-4 and TRBJ2-7; TRBD1 or TRBD2 may be the D gene (5 bases each). Between the trimmed V and J ends, which lost 4 bases and 5 bases, there was a span of 15 bases. The length of the CDR3 is 14 residues. CDR3 sequence: CASSYEGPKDEQYV. CDR3 coding DNA: TGTGCCAGCAGTTATGAGGGGCCAAAGGACGAGCAGTACGTC.

There are a few counts of this clonotype. The chain joins TRBV7-9 to TRBJ2-7, with a tentative D call TRBD1 (6 bases). Germline V gene data show CDR1 as SEHNR and CDR2 as FQNEAQ (reference sequence). V gave up 5 bases and J gave up 1 base, with 6 bases separating them. The CDR3 length is 12 residues. The CDR3 reads CASSDRSYEQYF. DNA of the CDR3: TGTGCCAGCAGCGACAGGTCCTACGAGCAGTACTTC.

The chain has TRBV7-8 and TRBJ2-7; no clear D. The CDR3 is 14 residues long. Germline CDR1 SGHVS, CDR2 FQNEAQ. The V end lost 7 bases, the J end lost 1 base, and 14 bases lay between the germline ends. CDR3: CASTLTPLSYEQYV. The CDR3 region has the DNA TGTGCCAGCACCCTTACGCCTCTATCCTACGAGCAGTACGTC.

The rearrangement uses TRBV12-3 or TRBV12-4 and TRBJ2-7; maybe TRBD2 (5 bases). The V and J ends lost 5 bases and 3 bases respectively, with 26 bases between them. The CDR3 length is 18 residues. CDR3 bases: TGTGCCAGCAGTACTAAGCGGACGGACCACCCCAACCGCTACGAGCAGTACTTC. It translates to CASSTKRTDHPNRYEQYF.

This clonotype showed up just a few times. V and J are TRBV6-2 or TRBV6-3 and TRBJ2-3; 8 bases line up with TRBD2. The CDR3 sequence is 14 residues long. The ends lost 6 bases at V and 4 bases at J; junction bases unmatched: 6. Germline loops: CDR1 MNHEY, CDR2 SVGEGT. The CDR3 reads CASSRAGEADTQYF. The CDR3 DNA sequence: TGTGCCAGCAGCCGAGCGGGGGAGGCAGATACGCAGTATTTT.

The sample holds many counts of this clonotype. Written as DNA, the CDR3 is TGTGCCAGCAGTTACCCGGCACAGGGGGCAAACACCGGGGAGCTGTTTTTT. It is translated as CASSYPAQGANTGELFF. V is TRBV6-5 and J is TRBJ2-2; 9 bases map to TRBD1. The CDR3 is 17 amino acids. CDR1 is MNHEY, CDR2 SVGAGI, per germline. V trimming: 2 bases; J trimming: 2 bases; junction bases outside the gene matches: 6.

This clonotype was observed a few times. The chain recombines TRBV27 with TRBJ2-1; D not certain. The CDR3 covers 14 residues. The ends were cut back, 3 bases at V and 2 bases at J, with 8 bases in the middle. The germline gives CDR1 MNHEY, CDR2 SMNVEV (reference sequence). The CDR3: CASSLQDTYNEQFF. The CDR3 coding sequence is TGTGCCAGCAGTTTGCAGGATACCTACAATGAGCAGTTCTTC.

This clonotype was seen a few times. The chain links TRBV4-1 to TRBJ2-4; weak D call: TRBD2 (6 bases). The germline V gene encodes CDR1 MGHRA and CDR2 YSYEKL. V lost 4 bases, J lost 5 bases, and 15 bases lay in between. This CDR3 spans 15 amino acids. The CDR3 region is CASSRYGGSQNIQYF. The CDR3 DNA is TGCGCCAGCAGCCGATACGGGGGTTCGCAAAACATTCAGTACTTC.

The chain has TRBV7-6 and TRBJ2-2; no clear D. The germline V gene encodes CDR1 SGHVS and CDR2 FNYEAQ. The V gene lost 4 bases and the J gene lost 2 bases, with 5 bases spanning the gap. The CDR3 has 13 residues. The CDR3: CASSSVNTGELFF. The CDR3 DNA sequence: TGTGCCAGCAGCTCGGTAAACACCGGGGAGCTGTTTTTT.

The table lists this clonotype with a few counts. CDR3 sequence (DNA): TGTGCCTGGGCCCCGGGACCCCATAGCAATCAGCCCCAGCATTTT. It yields the protein CAWAPGPHSNQPQHF. The chain combines TRBV30 with TRBJ1-5, with TRBD1 as a possible D gene (5 bases). Deletions cut 5 bases from V and 0 bases from J, with 14 bases between. CDR1 and CDR2 (germline): GTSNPN, SVGIG (reference sequence). This CDR3 has 15 amino acids.

This clonotype was picked up a small number of times. The chain is built from TRBV7-8 and TRBJ2-7; D uncertain. V was cut by 7 bases and J by 0 bases, with 7 bases left in between. The CDR3 has 12 residues. Germline assignment: CDR1 SGHVS and CDR2 FQNEAQ. CDR3 amino acids: CASTKLSYEQYV. Here the CDR3 DNA reads TGTGCCAGCACTAAACTCTCCTACGAGCAGTACGTC.